Sequencing of this TCR beta chain was carried out in a study of blood T cell repertoires in COVID-19. Looking at the study overall: Acute-phase and convalescent COVID-19 samples originated in the United States, Italy and Spain. Sample material is recorded as cDNA or gDNA derived from T cells, B-cell-depleted T cells, or PBMCs.

As originally analysed: Amplifying reference gene primers gave estimates of nucleated cell counts. Clones were read by immunoSEQ multiplex PCR, and TCRdb kept only the in-frame ones, dropping some. V, J and clone size derive from that table, while D and trimming were established from the DNA sequence. The table records about 200,000 clones, around nine tenths of them present only once. V was cut by 2 bases and J by 5 bases, with 15 bases left in between. CDR3 length equals 15 residues. Germline V gene sequence: CDR1 MGHDK, CDR2 SYGVNS. This chain connects TRBV25-1 to TRBJ1-1; a weak D match, TRBD1 (6 bases). The clonotype originates from a woman aged 35 to 49 who had recovered from COVID-19. Input material: peripheral blood. The CDR3 loop reads CASSEDPGAGTEAFF. The CDR3 nucleotides are TGTGCCAGCAGTGAAGATCCAGGGGCTGGGACTGAAGCTTTCTTT.